The sequence of this T cell receptor beta chain was determined in a study of T-cell memory formation after mild COVID-19. The sample holds a few counts of this clonotype. TCRdb recomputed calls from the 5' RACE reads with MiXCR, one row per CDR3 protein. Counted here are around 300,000 distinct CDR3 sequences, roughly an eighth occurring once; the ten biggest clones make up around a fifth. Per the germline V gene, CDR1 is MNHEY and CDR2 is SVGEGT. Trimming removed 6 bases at V and 3 bases at J, with 7 bases between. CDR3 length: 12 amino acids. The origin of this receptor is a man younger than 30 who had mild COVID-19 (a few samples of this study predate the infection). Cell type and time point are not known. Source material: PBMCs or a T cell subset sorted from them (not recorded which). J is TRBJ2-3 and V is TRBV6-2 or TRBV6-3; no firm D call. The CDR3 DNA is TGTGCCAGCAGGTCCGGGACAGATACGCAGTATTTT. Protein product: CASRSGTDTQYF.